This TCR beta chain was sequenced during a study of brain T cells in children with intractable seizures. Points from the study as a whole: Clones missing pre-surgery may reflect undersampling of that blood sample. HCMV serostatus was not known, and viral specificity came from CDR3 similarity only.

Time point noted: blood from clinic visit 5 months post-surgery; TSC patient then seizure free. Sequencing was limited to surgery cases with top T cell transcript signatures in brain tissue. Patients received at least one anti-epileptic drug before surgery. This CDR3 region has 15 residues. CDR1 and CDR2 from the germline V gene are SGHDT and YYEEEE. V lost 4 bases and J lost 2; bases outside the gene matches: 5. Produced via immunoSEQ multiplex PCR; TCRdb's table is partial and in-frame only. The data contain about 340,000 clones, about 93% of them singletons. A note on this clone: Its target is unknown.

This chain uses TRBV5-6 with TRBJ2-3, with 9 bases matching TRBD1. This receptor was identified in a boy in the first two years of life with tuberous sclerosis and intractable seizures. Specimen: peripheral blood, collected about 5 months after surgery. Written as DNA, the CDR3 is TGTGCCAGCAGCCCCGACAGGGGGTACACAGATACGCAGTATTTT. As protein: CASSPDRGYTDTQYF.